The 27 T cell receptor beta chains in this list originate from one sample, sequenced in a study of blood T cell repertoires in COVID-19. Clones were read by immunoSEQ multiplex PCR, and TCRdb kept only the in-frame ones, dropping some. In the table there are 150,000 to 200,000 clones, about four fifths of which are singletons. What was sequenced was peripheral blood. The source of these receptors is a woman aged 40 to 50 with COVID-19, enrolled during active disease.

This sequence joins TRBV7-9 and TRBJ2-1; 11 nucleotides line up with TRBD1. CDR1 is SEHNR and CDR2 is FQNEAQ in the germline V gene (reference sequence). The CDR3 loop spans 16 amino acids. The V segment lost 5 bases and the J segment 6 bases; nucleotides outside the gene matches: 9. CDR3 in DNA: TGTGCCAGCAGCCGCGCCGGACAGGGGGCAACCAATGAGCAGTTCTTC. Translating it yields CASSRAGQGATNEQFF.

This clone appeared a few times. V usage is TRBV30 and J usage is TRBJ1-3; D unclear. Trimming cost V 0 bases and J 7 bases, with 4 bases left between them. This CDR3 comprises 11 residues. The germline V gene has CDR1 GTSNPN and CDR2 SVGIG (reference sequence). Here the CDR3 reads CAWSVQNTIYF. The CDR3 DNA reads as TGTGCCTGGAGTGTACAGAACACCATATATTTT. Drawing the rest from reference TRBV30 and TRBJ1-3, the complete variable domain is SQTIHQWPATLVQPVGSPLSLECTVEGTSNPNLYWYRQAAGRGLQLLFYSVGIGQISSEVPQNLSASRPQDRQFILSSKKLLLSDSGFYLCAWSVQNTIYFGEGSWLTVV.

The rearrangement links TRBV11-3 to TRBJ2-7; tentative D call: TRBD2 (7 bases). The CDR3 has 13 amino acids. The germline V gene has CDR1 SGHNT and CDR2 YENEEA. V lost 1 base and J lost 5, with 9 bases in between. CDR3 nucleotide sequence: TGTGCCAGCAGCTTAGGGGGGGGCCACGAGCAGTACGTC. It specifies CASSLGGGHEQYV.

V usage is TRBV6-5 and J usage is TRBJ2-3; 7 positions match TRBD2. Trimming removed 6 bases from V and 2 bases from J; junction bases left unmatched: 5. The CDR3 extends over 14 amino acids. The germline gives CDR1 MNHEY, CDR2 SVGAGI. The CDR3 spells CASRAGLVTDTQYF. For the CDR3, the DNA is TGTGCCAGCAGAGCGGGATTAGTCACAGATACGCAGTATTTT.

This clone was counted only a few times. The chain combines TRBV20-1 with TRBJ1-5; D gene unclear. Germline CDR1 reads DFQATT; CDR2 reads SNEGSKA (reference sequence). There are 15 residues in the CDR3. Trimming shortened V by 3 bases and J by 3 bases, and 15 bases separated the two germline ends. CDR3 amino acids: CSASGLRGINQPQHF. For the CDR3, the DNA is TGCAGTGCTAGTGGTTTGAGAGGAATCAATCAGCCCCAGCATTTT.

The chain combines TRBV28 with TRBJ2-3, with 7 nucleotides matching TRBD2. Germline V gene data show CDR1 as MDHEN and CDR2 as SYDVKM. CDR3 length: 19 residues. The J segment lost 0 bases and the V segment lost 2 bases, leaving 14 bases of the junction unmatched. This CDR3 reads CASSLRLAAPRRSTDTQYF. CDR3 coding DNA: TGTGCCAGCAGTTTACGCCTAGCGGCTCCCAGGAGGAGCACAGATACGCAGTATTTT.

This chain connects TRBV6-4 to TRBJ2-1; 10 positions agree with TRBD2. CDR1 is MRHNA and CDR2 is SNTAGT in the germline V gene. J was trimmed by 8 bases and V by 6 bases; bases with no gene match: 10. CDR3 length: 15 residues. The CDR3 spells CASSASGGASYEQFF. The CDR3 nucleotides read TGTGCCAGCAGCGCGAGCGGGGGGGCCTCGTATGAGCAGTTCTTC.

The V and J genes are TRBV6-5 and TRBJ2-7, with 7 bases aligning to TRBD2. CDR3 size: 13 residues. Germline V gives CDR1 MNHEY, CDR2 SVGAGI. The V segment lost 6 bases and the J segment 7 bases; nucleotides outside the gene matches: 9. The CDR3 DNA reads TGTGCCAGCAGGGGCGCGGGGGAGGTGGAGCAGTACGTC. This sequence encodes CASRGAGEVEQYV.

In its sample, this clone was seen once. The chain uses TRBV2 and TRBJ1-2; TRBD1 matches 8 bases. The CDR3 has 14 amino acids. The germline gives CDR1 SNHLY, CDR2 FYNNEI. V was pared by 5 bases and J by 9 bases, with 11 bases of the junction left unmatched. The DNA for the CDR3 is TGTGCCAGCAGTAACTCAGGGGGCACCTTTAGCTACACCTTC. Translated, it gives CASSNSGGTFSYTF.

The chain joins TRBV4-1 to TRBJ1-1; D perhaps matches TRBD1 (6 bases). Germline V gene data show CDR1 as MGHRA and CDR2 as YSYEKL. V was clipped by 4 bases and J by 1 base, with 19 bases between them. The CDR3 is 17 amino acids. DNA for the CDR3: TGCGCCAGCAGCCCCCCCGCTACCAGGGGCCAGAACACTGAAGCTTTCTTT. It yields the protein CASSPPATRGQNTEAFF.

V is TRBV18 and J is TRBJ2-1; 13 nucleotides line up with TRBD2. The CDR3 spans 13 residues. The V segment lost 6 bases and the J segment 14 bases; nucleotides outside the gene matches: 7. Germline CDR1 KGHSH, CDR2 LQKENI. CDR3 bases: TGTGCCAGCTCGACTGGACTAGCGGGGGTTGAGTTCTTC. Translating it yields CASSTGLAGVEFF.

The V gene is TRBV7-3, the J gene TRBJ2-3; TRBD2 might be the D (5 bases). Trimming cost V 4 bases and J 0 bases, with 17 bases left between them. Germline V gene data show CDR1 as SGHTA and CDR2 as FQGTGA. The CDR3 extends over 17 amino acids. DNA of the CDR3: TGTGCCAGCAGCTCCTCGGGGTTGACGGATAGCACAGATACGCAGTATTTT. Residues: CASSSSGLTDSTDTQYF.

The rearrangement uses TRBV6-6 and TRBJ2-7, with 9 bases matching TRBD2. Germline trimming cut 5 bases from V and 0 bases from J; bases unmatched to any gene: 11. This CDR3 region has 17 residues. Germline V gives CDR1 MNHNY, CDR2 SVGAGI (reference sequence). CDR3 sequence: CASSPRGLAPSSYEQYF. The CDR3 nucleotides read TGTGCCAGCAGTCCCAGAGGACTAGCGCCTAGCTCCTACGAGCAGTACTTC.

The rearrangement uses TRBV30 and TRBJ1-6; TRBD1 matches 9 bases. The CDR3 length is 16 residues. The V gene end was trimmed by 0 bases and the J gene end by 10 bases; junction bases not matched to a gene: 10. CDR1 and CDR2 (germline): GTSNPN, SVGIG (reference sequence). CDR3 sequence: CAWSVSWDRVWSPLHF. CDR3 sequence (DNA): TGTGCCTGGAGTGTATCTTGGGACAGGGTTTGGTCACCCCTCCACTTT.

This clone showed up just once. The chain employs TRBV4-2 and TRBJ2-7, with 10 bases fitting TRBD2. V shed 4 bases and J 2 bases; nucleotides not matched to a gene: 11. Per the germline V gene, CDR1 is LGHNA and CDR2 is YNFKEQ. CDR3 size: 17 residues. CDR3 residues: CASSPRTSGKPPYEQYF. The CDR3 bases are TGTGCCAGCAGCCCACGGACTAGCGGAAAACCCCCCTACGAGCAGTACTTC.

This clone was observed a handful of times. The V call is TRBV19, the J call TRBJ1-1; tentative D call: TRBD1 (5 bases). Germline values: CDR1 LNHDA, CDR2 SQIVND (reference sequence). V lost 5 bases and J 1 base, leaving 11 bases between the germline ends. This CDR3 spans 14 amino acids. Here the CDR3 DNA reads TGTGCCAGTAGTTCTACAGGCAGGAACACTGAAGCTTTCTTT. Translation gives CASSSTGRNTEAFF.

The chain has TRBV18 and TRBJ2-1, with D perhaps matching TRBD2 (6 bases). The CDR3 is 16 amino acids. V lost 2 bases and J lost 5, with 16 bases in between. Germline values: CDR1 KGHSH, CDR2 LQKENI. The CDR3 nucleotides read TGTGCCAGCTCACCAAACCCCCCTAGCGCAAACAATGAGCAGTTCTTC. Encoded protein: CASSPNPPSANNEQFF.

The CDR3 nucleotides read TGTGCCAGCTCCCCAGGGTTCCGTGAGCAGTTCTTC. It translates to CASSPGFREQFF. This chain connects TRBV12-3 or TRBV12-4 to TRBJ2-1; possibly TRBD1 for D (5 bases). The V end was cut by 8 bases, the J end by 9 bases, with 14 bases between. This CDR3 comprises 12 residues.

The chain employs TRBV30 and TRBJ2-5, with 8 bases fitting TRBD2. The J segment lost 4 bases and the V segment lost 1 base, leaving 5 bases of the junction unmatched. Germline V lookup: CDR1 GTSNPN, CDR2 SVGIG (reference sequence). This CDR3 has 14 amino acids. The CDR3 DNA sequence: TGTGCCTGGAGTGAGTTAGCGGGGCGAGAGACCCAGTACTTC. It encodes CAWSELAGRETQYF.

CDR3 DNA sequence: TGTGCCAGCAGTTTGACTAGCGGCCATTTCCCAGTCAACTACGAGCAGTACTTC. As protein: CASSLTSGHFPVNYEQYF. The V call is TRBV27, the J call TRBJ2-7, with 9 bases identical to TRBD2. V shed 3 bases, J shed 3 bases, and the junction held 15 bases outside the gene matches. The CDR3 is 18 amino acids. Germline values: CDR1 MNHEY, CDR2 SMNVEV (reference sequence).

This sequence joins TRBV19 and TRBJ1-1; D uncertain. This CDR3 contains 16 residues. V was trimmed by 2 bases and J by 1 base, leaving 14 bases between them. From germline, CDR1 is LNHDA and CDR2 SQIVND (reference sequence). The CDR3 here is CASSIIRVAGNTEAFF. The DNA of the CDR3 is TGTGCCAGTAGTATAATACGGGTCGCGGGGAACACTGAAGCTTTCTTT.

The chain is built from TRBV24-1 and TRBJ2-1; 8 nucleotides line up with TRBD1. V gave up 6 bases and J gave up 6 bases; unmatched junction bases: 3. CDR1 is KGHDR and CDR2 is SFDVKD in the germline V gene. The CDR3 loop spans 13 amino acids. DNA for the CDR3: TGTGCCACCAGTACAGGGGGTTTCAATGAGCAGTTCTTC. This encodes CATSTGGFNEQFF.

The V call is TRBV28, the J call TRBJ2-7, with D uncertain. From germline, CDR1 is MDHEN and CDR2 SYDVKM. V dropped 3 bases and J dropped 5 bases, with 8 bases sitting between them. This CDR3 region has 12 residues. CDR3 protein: CASSLAYNEQYF. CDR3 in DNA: TGTGCCAGCAGTTTGGCTTATAACGAGCAGTACTTC.

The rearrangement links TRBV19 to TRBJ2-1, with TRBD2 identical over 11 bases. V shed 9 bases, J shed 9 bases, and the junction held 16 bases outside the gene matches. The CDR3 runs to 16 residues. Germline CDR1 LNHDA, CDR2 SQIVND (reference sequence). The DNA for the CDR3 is TGTGCCAGCCTAAAAAAGACTAGCGGGATAATCGGTGAGCAGTTCTTC. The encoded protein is CASLKKTSGIIGEQFF.

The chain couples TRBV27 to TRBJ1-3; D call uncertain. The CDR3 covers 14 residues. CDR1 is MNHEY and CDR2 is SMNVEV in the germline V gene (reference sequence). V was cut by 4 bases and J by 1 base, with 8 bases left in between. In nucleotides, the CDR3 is TGTGCCAGCAGTTCTTGGAGGTCTGGAAACACCATATATTTT. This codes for CASSSWRSGNTIYF.

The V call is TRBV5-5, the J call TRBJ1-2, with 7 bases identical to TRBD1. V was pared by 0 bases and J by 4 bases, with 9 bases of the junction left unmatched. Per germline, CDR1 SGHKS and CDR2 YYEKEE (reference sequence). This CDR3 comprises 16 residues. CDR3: CASSLARQGKGYGYTF. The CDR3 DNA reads TGTGCCAGCAGCTTGGCCCGACAGGGAAAGGGCTATGGCTACACCTTC.

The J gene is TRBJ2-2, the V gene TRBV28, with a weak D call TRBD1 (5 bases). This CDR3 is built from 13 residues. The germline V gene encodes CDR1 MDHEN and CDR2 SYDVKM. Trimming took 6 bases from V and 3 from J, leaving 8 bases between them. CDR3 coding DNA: TGTGCCAGCAGCTTACAGGACACCGGGGAGCTGTTTTTT. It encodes CASSLQDTGELFF.